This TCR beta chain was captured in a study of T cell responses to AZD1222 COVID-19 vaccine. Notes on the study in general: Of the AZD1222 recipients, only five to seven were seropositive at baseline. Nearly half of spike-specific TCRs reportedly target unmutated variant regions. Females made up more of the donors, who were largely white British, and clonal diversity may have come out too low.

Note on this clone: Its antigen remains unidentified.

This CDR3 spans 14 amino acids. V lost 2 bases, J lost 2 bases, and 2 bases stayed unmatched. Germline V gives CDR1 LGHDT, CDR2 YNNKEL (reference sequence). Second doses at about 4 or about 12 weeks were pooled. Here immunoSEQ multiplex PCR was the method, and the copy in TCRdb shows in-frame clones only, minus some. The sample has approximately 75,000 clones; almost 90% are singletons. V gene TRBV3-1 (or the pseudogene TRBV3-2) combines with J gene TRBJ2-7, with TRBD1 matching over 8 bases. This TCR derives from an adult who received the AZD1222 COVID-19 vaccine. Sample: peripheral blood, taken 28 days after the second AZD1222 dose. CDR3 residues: CASSQQGAPYEQYF. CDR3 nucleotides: TGTGCCAGCAGCCAACAGGGGGCTCCCTACGAGCAGTACTTC.